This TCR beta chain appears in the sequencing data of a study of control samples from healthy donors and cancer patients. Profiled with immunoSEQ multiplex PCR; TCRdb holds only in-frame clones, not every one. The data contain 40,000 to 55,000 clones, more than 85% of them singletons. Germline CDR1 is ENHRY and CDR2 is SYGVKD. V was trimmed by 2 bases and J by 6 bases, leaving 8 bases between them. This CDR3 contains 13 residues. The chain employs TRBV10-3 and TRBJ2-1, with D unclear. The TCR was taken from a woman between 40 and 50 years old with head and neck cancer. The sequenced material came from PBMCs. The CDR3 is CAISEGQINEQFF. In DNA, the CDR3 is TGTGCCATCAGTGAGGGGCAGATCAATGAGCAGTTCTTC.